The 15 T cell receptor beta chains in this list originate from one sample, sequenced in a study of cytomegalovirus exposure and HLA in healthy donors. PCR involved 60 Vbeta and 13 Jbeta primers. Clones were sequenced by immunoSEQ multiplex PCR, and TCRdb holds only the in-frame ones, with some missing. The profile shows roughly 150,000 clones, roughly 85% of them singletons. The sequenced sample consisted of PBMCs. Source of these receptors: a man aged 25 to 40 in good health and CMV-seropositive.

The chain carries TRBV5-4 and TRBJ1-2, with 9 positions matching TRBD1. The germline V gene encodes CDR1 SGHNT and CDR2 YYREEE (reference sequence). Unmatched junction bases numbered 9, after V lost 4 bases and J lost 2 bases. The CDR3 runs to 16 residues. The DNA for the CDR3 is TGTGCCAGCAGCCGCGGACAGGGGATTTTAAACTATGGCTACACCTTC. Amino acid sequence: CASSRGQGILNYGYTF.

CDR3: CASSRSGLAGGQETQYF. The CDR3 nucleotides read TGTGCCAGTAGTAGATCCGGACTAGCGGGAGGCCAAGAGACCCAGTACTTC. The genes are TRBV19 and TRBJ2-5, with 14 nucleotides matching TRBD2. Germline V gives CDR1 LNHDA, CDR2 SQIVND (reference sequence). Trimming took 4 bases from V and 1 from J; bases not matched to a gene: 5. This CDR3 has 17 amino acids.

The V gene is TRBV7-6, the J gene TRBJ2-1; weak D call: TRBD2 (5 bases). This CDR3 comprises 15 residues. V was pared by 5 bases and J by 8 bases, with 19 bases between. Germline CDR1 reads SGHVS; CDR2 reads FNYEAQ. CDR3 in amino acids: CASSRTNPGFDEQFF. The CDR3 region has the DNA TGTGCCAGCAGCCGAACAAACCCGGGGTTTGATGAGCAGTTCTTC.

The rearrangement joins TRBV5-4 to TRBJ2-3; D is unclear. The CDR3 totals 14 residues. V lost 2 bases and J 0 bases, leaving 7 bases between the germline ends. Germline V gene lookup returns CDR1 SGHNT and CDR2 YYREEE (reference sequence). The CDR3 DNA sequence: TGTGCCAGCAGCTTAATCGGGAGCACAGATACGCAGTATTTT. This codes for CASSLIGSTDTQYF.

This sequence joins TRBV15 and TRBJ2-3, with TRBD2 matching over 14 bases. Germline-derived CDR1 and CDR2 are LNHNV and YYDKDF (reference sequence). J lost 6 bases, V lost 3 bases, and 11 bases had no gene match. The CDR3 length is 18 residues. CDR3 nucleotide sequence: TGTGCCACCAGCAGCAGACTAGCGGGAGGGCCTCACGTGGATACGCAGTATTTT. It encodes CATSSRLAGGPHVDTQYF.

This clone was observed once. V is TRBV19 and J is TRBJ1-2; D gene ambiguous. Germline V lookup: CDR1 LNHDA, CDR2 SQIVND (reference sequence). Trimming removed 4 bases at V and 4 bases at J, with 7 bases between. The length of the CDR3 is 12 residues. CDR3 sequence (DNA): TGTGCCAGTAGTACTGTTAGCTATGGCTACACCTTC. Its translation: CASSTVSYGYTF.

The V and J genes are TRBV7-2 and TRBJ1-5, with TRBD1 identical over 8 bases. V lost 5 bases and J lost 4; bases outside the gene matches: 1. Looked up from germline, CDR1 is SGHTA and CDR2 is FQGNSA. CDR3 length: 13 residues. The CDR3 loop reads CASSGQGNQPQHF. The CDR3 region has the DNA TGTGCCAGCAGCGGACAGGGAAATCAGCCCCAGCATTTT. Full variable domain (remainder filled in from reference TRBV7-2 and TRBJ1-5): GAGVSQSPSNKVTEKGKDVELRCDPISGHTALYWYRQSLGQGLEFLIYFQGNSAPDKSGLPSDRFSAERTGGSVSTLTIQRTQQEDSAVYLCASSGQGNQPQHFGDGTRLSIL.

This clone was observed a handful of times. The chain is built from TRBV7-9 and TRBJ1-5; possibly TRBD1 for D (6 bases). V lost 11 bases and J 6 bases, leaving 17 bases between the germline ends. Germline-derived CDR1 and CDR2 are SEHNR and FQNEAQ (reference sequence). This CDR3 contains 13 residues. Here the CDR3 reads CASGGGQGQPQHF. DNA of the CDR3: TGTGCCTCGGGCGGGGGACAAGGTCAGCCCCAGCATTTT. The variable domain in full, completed from reference TRBV7-9 and TRBJ1-5, reads DTGVSQNPRHKITKRGQNVTFRCDPISEHNRLYWYRQTLGQGPEFLTYFQNEAQLEKSRLLSDRFSAERPKGSFSTLEIQRTEQGDSAMYLCASGGGQGQPQHFGDGTRLSIL.

This chain links TRBV19 with TRBJ2-3; 7 positions agree with TRBD2. Trimming at V came to 5 bases and at J to 5 bases, leaving 4 bases not matched to a gene. The V gene's germline CDR1 is LNHDA and CDR2 SQIVND (reference sequence). The CDR3 consists of 13 residues. The CDR3 here is CASSSGGIDTQYF. CDR3 DNA sequence: TGTGCCAGTAGTTCCGGGGGGATAGATACGCAGTATTTT.

Worth noting for this clone: Germline and junction disagree at one end, which may indicate a read error. The rearrangement joins TRBV7-9 to TRBJ2-5; TRBD1 matches 12 bases. The germline V gene has CDR1 SEHNR and CDR2 FQNEAQ (reference sequence). The CDR3 loop spans 16 amino acids. The CDR3 DNA reads as TGTTCCAGCAGCTTAGTAGGGACAGGGGGCACGGAGACCCAGTACTTC. Protein sequence: CSSSLVGTGGTETQYF.

This chain joins TRBV7-8 and TRBJ2-1; 11 bases are shared with TRBD2. Germline V CDR1 and CDR2: SGHVS, FQNEAQ. The CDR3 has 14 amino acids. V shed 1 base and J 9 bases; nucleotides not matched to a gene: 2. CDR3 sequence reads: CASSLGLAGGEQFF. As DNA, the CDR3 is TGTGCCAGCAGCTTAGGTCTAGCGGGAGGTGAGCAGTTCTTC.

The rearrangement links TRBV7-8 to TRBJ2-1; a weak D match, TRBD2 (5 bases). V was shortened by 5 bases and J by 6 bases, with 23 bases between the two germline ends. This CDR3 is 17 amino acids long. Germline assignment: CDR1 SGHVS and CDR2 FQNEAQ. CDR3: CASSRSTSFGEINEQFF. CDR3 coding DNA: TGTGCCAGCAGCCGATCAACCTCCTTCGGGGAAATCAATGAGCAGTTCTTC.

The rearrangement uses TRBV4-3 and TRBJ2-7; 12 positions agree with TRBD2. The CDR3 has 15 amino acids. V was clipped by 1 base and J by 5 bases; unmatched bases: 3. CDR1 is LGHNA and CDR2 is YSLEER in the germline V gene. CDR3 nucleotide sequence: TGCGCCAGCAGCCAAGGGACTAGCGGGATCCACGAGCAGTACTTC. It codes for CASSQGTSGIHEQYF.

Here the CDR3 DNA reads TGTGCCAGCAGCGGGACTAGCGGGATTACGGTATTCTCCTACAATGAGCAGTTCTTC. It is translated as CASSGTSGITVFSYNEQFF. The chain combines TRBV9 with TRBJ2-1; 12 bases are a match to TRBD2. V was pared by 3 bases and J by 0 bases, with 10 bases of the junction left unmatched. CDR3 length: 19 amino acids. The germline CDR1 and CDR2 sequences are SGDLS and YYNGEE.

This clone was counted between two and nine times. The rearrangement links TRBV19 to TRBJ2-1; possible D gene TRBD1, 6 bases. The CDR3 is made up of 15 amino acids. Germline V CDR1 and CDR2: LNHDA, SQIVND (reference sequence). Trimming cost V 2 bases and J 8 bases, with 16 bases left between them. This CDR3 is CASSIYMGHRDEQFF. The CDR3 region has the DNA TGTGCCAGTAGTATATACATGGGACATAGAGATGAGCAGTTCTTC.